The 17 T cell receptor beta chains below come from one sample, sequenced in a study of blood T cell repertoires in COVID-19. Measured with immunoSEQ multiplex PCR; TCRdb has only the in-frame clones, and not every one. The sample carries more than 300,000 clones, just under 90% recorded once. Sequencing was performed on PBMCs or T cells enriched from blood (not recorded which). The origin of the receptors is a young woman who had recovered from COVID-19.

The rearrangement uses TRBV18 and TRBJ2-1; 9 nucleotides align to TRBD2. Germline assignment: CDR1 KGHSH and CDR2 LQKENI. The CDR3 is made up of 15 amino acids. V gave up 3 bases and J gave up 2 bases; unmatched junction bases: 2. Here the CDR3 DNA reads TGTGCCAGCTCACCTGGGACTAGCACCTACAATGAGCAGTTCTTC. Its translation: CASSPGTSTYNEQFF.

The chain combines TRBV28 with TRBJ2-5; D remains unclear. The germline V and J ends were trimmed by 6 bases and 4 bases, with 9 bases remaining between them. Germline CDR1 reads MDHEN; CDR2 reads SYDVKM. The CDR3 runs 12 residues. The CDR3 nucleotides read TGTGCCAGCAGCGAGAGGCCAGAGACCCAGTACTTC. It translates to CASSERPETQYF.

The V gene is TRBV29-1, the J gene TRBJ2-3; weak D call: TRBD2 (6 bases). Trimming stripped 3 bases from V and 6 bases from J, with 13 bases between. The CDR3 has 13 amino acids. The germline V gene has CDR1 SQVTM and CDR2 ANQGSEA. The CDR3 sequence is CSVDPGTGDTQYF. In DNA, the CDR3 is TGCAGCGTTGATCCCGGGACTGGGGATACGCAGTATTTT.

The rearrangement joins TRBV7-8 to TRBJ2-3; 7 bases are shared with TRBD2. Unmatched junction bases numbered 16, after V lost 5 bases and J lost 2 bases. The CDR3 consists of 18 residues. The germline gives CDR1 SGHVS, CDR2 FQNEAQ. The CDR3 coding sequence is TGTGCCAGCAGCCCTCCCCCTCCCCAGCGGGGTTACACAGATACGCAGTATTTT. Amino acids: CASSPPPPQRGYTDTQYF.

The chain combines TRBV28 with TRBJ1-2, with TRBD1 identical over 9 bases. This CDR3 spans 12 amino acids. Germline values: CDR1 MDHEN, CDR2 SYDVKM. The J segment lost 7 bases and the V segment lost 8 bases, leaving 5 bases of the junction unmatched. CDR3 nucleotides: TGTGCCAGCGGACAGGGGCGGCGTGGCTACACCTTC. As protein: CASGQGRRGYTF.

This clone was found once. The chain has TRBV7-9 and TRBJ2-3; the D gene is possibly TRBD2 (5 bases). The CDR3 sequence is 16 residues long. From germline, CDR1 is SEHNR and CDR2 FQNEAQ (reference sequence). The V gene lost 3 bases and the J gene lost 1 base, with 14 bases spanning the gap. CDR3 residues: CASSLERVSGTDTQYF. The DNA for the CDR3 is TGTGCCAGCAGCTTGGAGAGGGTATCGGGCACAGATACGCAGTATTTT.

The J gene is TRBJ2-7, the V gene TRBV28, with D perhaps matching TRBD1 (6 bases). V lost 7 bases, J lost 3 bases, and 7 bases lay in between. The CDR3 runs to 11 residues. The germline V gene encodes CDR1 MDHEN and CDR2 SYDVKM. CDR3 bases: TGTGCCAGCAAGGGGGTCTACGAGCAGTACTTC. It specifies CASKGVYEQYF.

This clone was observed a single time. V usage is TRBV11-2 and J usage is TRBJ1-1; tentatively, D is TRBD1 (6 bases). The CDR3 runs to 15 residues. V dropped 5 bases and J dropped 6 bases, with 19 bases sitting between them. CDR1 and CDR2 (germline): SGHAT, FQNNGV. CDR3 nucleotide sequence: TGTGCCAGCAGCCCTGCTTTGGGGGCGGGGGCTGAAGCTTTCTTT. It encodes CASSPALGAGAEAFF.

The rearrangement uses TRBV3-1 (or the pseudogene TRBV3-2) and TRBJ2-5; D possibly corresponds to TRBD2 (5 bases). Germline-derived CDR1 and CDR2 are LGHDT and YNNKEL (reference sequence). Trimming removed 1 base from V and 8 bases from J, with 14 bases in between. The CDR3 has 14 residues. The CDR3 DNA follows: TGTGCCAGCAGCCAAGGGCCATCCGGGGAAACCCAGTACTTC. This gives the protein CASSQGPSGETQYF.

V usage is TRBV19 and J usage is TRBJ2-1; D might be TRBD1 (7 bases). V lost 5 bases, J lost 5 bases, and 16 bases lay in between. This CDR3 is built from 15 residues. CDR1 is LNHDA, CDR2 SQIVND, per germline (reference sequence). The CDR3 here is CASSRQGGWNNEQFF. The CDR3 DNA sequence: TGTGCCAGTAGTCGGCAGGGGGGTTGGAACAATGAGCAGTTCTTC.

The chain is built from TRBV7-9 and TRBJ2-3, with 7 bases aligning to TRBD2. The trim removed 5 bases at V and 4 bases at J, leaving 18 bases unmatched. The CDR3 totals 18 residues. Germline-derived CDR1 and CDR2 are SEHNR and FQNEAQ (reference sequence). The CDR3 DNA follows: TGTGCCAGCAGCCCAAGCGGCCGAAGCGGGACTTCAGCAGATACGCAGTATTTT. Its protein product is CASSPSGRSGTSADTQYF.

This rearrangement joins TRBV3-1 (or the pseudogene TRBV3-2) to TRBJ2-1, with D possibly being TRBD2 (6 bases). Trimming removed 6 bases from V and 4 bases from J, with 19 bases in between. CDR3 length equals 16 residues. From germline, CDR1 is LGHDT and CDR2 YNNKEL (reference sequence). The CDR3 nucleotides read TGTGCCAGCAGAGATCGCCGGGACTCCCCATACAATGAGCAGTTCTTC. Protein: CASRDRRDSPYNEQFF.

The chain couples TRBV4-3 to TRBJ2-6; maybe TRBD2 (6 bases). The CDR3 runs 19 residues. CDR1 and CDR2 (germline): LGHNA, YSLEER. The V and J ends lost 4 bases and 0 bases respectively, with 19 bases between them. CDR3 nucleotide sequence: TGCGCCAGCAGCCGAGGCGTACACTTGCGGGACTCTGGGGCCAACGTCCTGACTTTC. Translating it yields CASSRGVHLRDSGANVLTF.

The chain is built from TRBV6-4 and TRBJ2-2; TRBD1 matches at 7 bases. CDR3 size: 15 residues. The V gene end was trimmed by 5 bases and the J gene end by 3 bases; junction bases not matched to a gene: 6. Germline V CDR1 and CDR2: MRHNA, SNTAGT. CDR3 nucleotide sequence: TGTGCCAGCAGTAAAGGGGACAGAGACACCGGGGAGCTGTTTTTT. This encodes CASSKGDRDTGELFF.

The V call is TRBV11-2, the J call TRBJ1-6; TRBD1 might be the D (6 bases). V was shortened by 1 base and J by 9 bases, with 10 bases between the two germline ends. This CDR3 spans 14 amino acids. Per the germline V gene, CDR1 is SGHAT and CDR2 is FQNNGV. CDR3 protein: CASSLARGGSPLHF. DNA for the CDR3: TGTGCCAGCAGCTTAGCCAGGGGCGGTTCACCCCTCCACTTT.

This clone has a handful of counts. The genes are TRBV6-5 and TRBJ2-1; 9 bases are a match to TRBD2. CDR1 is MNHEY, CDR2 SVGAGI, per germline. Trimming at V came to 0 bases and at J to 6 bases, leaving 3 bases not matched to a gene. This CDR3 comprises 15 residues. CDR3 nucleotide sequence: TGTGCCAGCAGTTACTCTCTAGCGGGACTCAATGAGCAGTTCTTC. Encoded protein: CASSYSLAGLNEQFF.

The CDR3 DNA reads TGTGCCAGCAGGAGACAGGGTGTTTCTGAGGAGCAGTACTTC. This sequence encodes CASRRQGVSEEQYF. The gene calls are TRBV27 and TRBJ2-7; 7 bases match TRBD1. This CDR3 is 14 amino acids long. The J segment lost 7 bases and the V segment lost 6 bases, leaving 12 bases of the junction unmatched. The germline gives CDR1 MNHEY, CDR2 SMNVEV (reference sequence).